This TCR beta chain was recovered during a study of blood T cell repertoires in COVID-19 (dated by TCRdb to the early 2020s). Context from the whole study: Samples covering the acute and convalescent phases of COVID-19 were provided by collaborators in the United States, Italy and Spain. The prospective study material was composed of cDNA or gDNA derived from T cells, B-cell-depleted T cells, or PBMCs. Deeply sampled blood TCRbeta repertoires from subjects exposed to, actively infected with, or recovered from COVID-19 were included in the dataset. A freely available public database, intended as a resource for researchers studying the immune response to SARS-CoV-2, is where the repertoires were released. Samples came from the ongoing ImmuneRACE study (first 160 participants) plus 1,254 subjects from 6 global collaborators. Sample metadata almost always included a de-identified subject ID, COVID-19 status, age in years and sex. HLA class I and class II types, where available, came from metadata supplied by the sample provider rather than from assay-based typing.

The immunoSEQ Assay, a bias-controlled multiplex PCR, was used to amplify TCRbeta CDR3 regions from genomic DNA. Regarding the original processing steps: Within the assay, amplification of reference gene primers was used to estimate how many nucleated cells each sample contained. Sequence reads were collapsed and filtered to measure the absolute abundance of every unique TCRbeta CDR3 rearrangement. For each sample, productive Simpson clonality was calculated by taking the square root of Simpson's diversity index across productive rearrangements. TCRdb re-hosts the immuneACCESS table, in-frame sequences only. Its copies lack some clones; in the studies checked, an unresolved V gene accounts for under half of them, and the cause for the rest is not known. D and trimming come from the DNA, and the V and J calls and clone size come from that table. The sample table contains under 250,000 clones; only one count was recorded for about four fifths of them. The biggest ten clones account for 8% to 10% of the sample.

Ends trimmed: V by 3 bases, J by 10 bases; bases unmatched to a gene: 6. The germline V gene specifies SGHRS as CDR1 and YFSETQ as CDR2. The CDR3 holds 15 amino acids from the cysteine to the phenylalanine. Only the CDR3 DNA is retained, 45 bases long and in frame from the first base. The collaborating institutions used their own protocols to collect whole blood in K2EDTA tubes. For TCRbeta analysis, collaborator samples were shipped as frozen whole blood, as isolated PBMCs, or as DNA extracted from either sample type. Findings and caveats that apply to the study as a whole: How much clinical and demographic metadata was included differed by source and by participant, and the metadata was provided uncurated.

Note on this clone: Its antigen is not yet known. No quality values exist for individual bases; no much larger clone is one base distant.

Material: peripheral blood. This clonotype was sampled from a woman aged 45-65 years with acute or convalescent COVID-19. This receptor chain uses TRBV5-1 and TRBJ2-1, and TRBD2 aligns with 14 junction nucleotides. The DNA sequence reads TGCGCCAGCAGCTGGGGACTAGCGGGAGCGGACGAGCAGTTCTTC. It translates to CASSWGLAGADEQFF.